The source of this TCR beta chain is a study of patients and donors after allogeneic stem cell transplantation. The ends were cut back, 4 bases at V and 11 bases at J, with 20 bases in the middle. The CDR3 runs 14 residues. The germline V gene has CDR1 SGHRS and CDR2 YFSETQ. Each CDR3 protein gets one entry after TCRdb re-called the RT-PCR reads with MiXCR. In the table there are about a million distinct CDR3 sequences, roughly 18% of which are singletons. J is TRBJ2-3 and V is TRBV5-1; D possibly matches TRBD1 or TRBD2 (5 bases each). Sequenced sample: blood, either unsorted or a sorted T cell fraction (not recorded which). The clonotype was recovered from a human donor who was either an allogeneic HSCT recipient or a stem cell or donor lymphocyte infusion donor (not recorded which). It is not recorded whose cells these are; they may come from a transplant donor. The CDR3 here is CASSPPGTRLGQYF. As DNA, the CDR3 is TGCGCCAGCAGCCCCCCCGGGACCCGTCTGGGGCAGTATTTT.